The clone carrying this TCR beta chain showed up just a few times. Its specificity is unknown. Germline CDR1 and CDR2: MDHEN and SYDVKM. V was clipped by 7 bases and J by 2 bases; unmatched bases: 6. The CDR3 runs 14 residues. This sample is drawn from a study of T cell repertoires in cytomegalovirus infection. Study-level information: Public TCR beta signatures indicated both CMV infection and matching HLA type. Study-level results: Public TCR beta family frequency separated CMV-and-HLA carriers, including in an independent cohort. Clonotypes of TCR beta that were HLA-C-restricted and CMV-specific dominated the ex vivo response.

MiXCR was run by TCRdb on the reads, yielding one entry per CDR3 protein. The sample lists some 300,000 distinct CDR3 sequences; roughly a tenth were seen once. Sequencing input: PBMCs. The chain couples TRBV28 to TRBJ2-3, with 7 bases that match TRBD2. The sequence came from a human donor in good health (CMV status not recorded). Some clones in this sample may be carry-over from other donors' samples. The CDR3 nucleotides are TGTGCCAGCACCGGCGGGGGAAACACAGATACGCAGTATTTT. This codes for CASTGGGNTDTQYF.